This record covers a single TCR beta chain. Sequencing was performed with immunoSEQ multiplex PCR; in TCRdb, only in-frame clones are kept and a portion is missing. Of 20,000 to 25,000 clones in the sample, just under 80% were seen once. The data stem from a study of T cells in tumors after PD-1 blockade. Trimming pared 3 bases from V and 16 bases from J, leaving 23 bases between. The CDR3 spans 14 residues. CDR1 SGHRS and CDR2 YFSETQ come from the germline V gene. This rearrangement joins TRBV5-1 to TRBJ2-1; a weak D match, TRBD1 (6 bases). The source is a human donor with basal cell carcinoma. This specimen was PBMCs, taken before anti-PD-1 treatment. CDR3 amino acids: CASSSTSRQASPFF. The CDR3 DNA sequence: TGCGCCAGCAGCTCCACCTCCCGACAGGCCAGTCCTTTCTTC. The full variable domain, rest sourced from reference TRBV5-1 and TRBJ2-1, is KAGVTQTPRYLIKTRGQQVTLSCSPISGHRSVSWYQQTPGQGLQFLFEYFSETQRNKGNFPGRFSGRQFSNSRSEMNVSTLELGDSALYLCASSSTSRQASPFFGPGTRLTVL.